Each of the 10 T cell receptor beta chains below was sequenced from the same sample in a study of blood T cell repertoires in COVID-19. The method was immunoSEQ multiplex PCR; TCRdb's version includes in-frame clones alone and lacks a portion of them. This table holds about 71,000 clones, more than 80% found once. Sequenced material: peripheral blood. Source of these receptors: an elderly man with acute or convalescent COVID-19.

This clone was detected only once. The chain carries TRBV7-3 and TRBJ1-1, with D tentatively TRBD1 (6 bases). The CDR3 has 14 residues. Germline V gene sequence: CDR1 SGHTA, CDR2 FQGTGA. The ends were cut back, 5 bases at V and 0 bases at J, with 10 bases in the middle. CDR3 nucleotide sequence: TGTGCCAGCAGCCCTACAGGGATGAACACTGAAGCTTTCTTT. Translated, it gives CASSPTGMNTEAFF.

The chain recombines TRBV7-2 with TRBJ1-5; D might be TRBD1 (5 bases). The CDR3 runs to 15 residues. The V end was cut by 1 base, the J end by 1 base, with 8 bases between. CDR1 and CDR2 (germline): SGHTA, FQGNSA. The CDR3 protein is CASSLGQGSNQPQHF. The CDR3 DNA sequence: TGTGCCAGCAGCTTAGGGCAGGGAAGCAATCAGCCCCAGCATTTT.

The chain combines TRBV24-1 with TRBJ2-5, with D tentatively TRBD1 (6 bases). Deletions cut 7 bases from V and 1 base from J, with 12 bases between. This CDR3 is built from 14 residues. CDR1 is KGHDR and CDR2 is SFDVKD in the germline V gene. The CDR3 loop reads CATRDSKSQETQYF. The CDR3 region has the DNA TGTGCCACCAGGGACAGCAAATCCCAAGAGACCCAGTACTTC.

The rearrangement links TRBV12-5 to TRBJ1-2, with D perhaps matching TRBD1 (6 bases). CDR1 and CDR2 (germline): LGHNT, FRNRAP. The CDR3 spans 17 residues. The V end lost 1 base, the J end lost 2 bases, and 17 bases lay between the germline ends. The CDR3 here is CASGLEPNRAENYGYTF. CDR3 nucleotides: TGTGCTAGTGGTTTGGAACCGAACAGGGCGGAGAACTATGGCTACACCTTC. The variable domain in full, with the rest retrieved from reference TRBV12-5 and TRBJ1-2, is DARVTQTPRHKVTEMGQEVTMRCQPILGHNTVFWYRQTMMQGLELLAYFRNRAPLDDSGMPKDRFSAEMPDATLATLKIQPSEPRDSAVYFCASGLEPNRAENYGYTFGSGTRLTVV.

This clone was picked up one time. The chain combines TRBV6-5 with TRBJ1-2; 7 nucleotides align to TRBD1. V gave up 0 bases and J gave up 3 bases; unmatched junction bases: 4. The CDR3 has 15 amino acids. The germline CDR1 and CDR2 sequences are MNHEY and SVGAGI. The CDR3 nucleotides are TGTGCCAGCAGTTACTCAGGGCAGGGGGACTATGGCTACACCTTC. It translates to CASSYSGQGDYGYTF.

This clone appeared a few times. The gene calls are TRBV9 and TRBJ2-7; no clear D gene. Germline CDR1 is SGDLS and CDR2 is YYNGEE. This CDR3 spans 12 amino acids. Between the trimmed V and J ends, which lost 2 bases and 6 bases, there was a span of 9 bases. The CDR3, as DNA: TGTGCCAGCAGCGTCACCGCCGGCGAGCAGTACTTC. Translation gives CASSVTAGEQYF.

This clone was observed once. The chain recombines TRBV9 with TRBJ2-2, with D maybe TRBD2 (6 bases). The CDR3 totals 14 residues. V lost 6 bases and J lost 2, with 11 bases in between. The germline gives CDR1 SGDLS, CDR2 YYNGEE. CDR3 region: CASTGLPNTGELFF. CDR3 in DNA: TGTGCCAGCACGGGACTCCCCAACACCGGGGAGCTGTTTTTT.

The chain employs TRBV5-8 and TRBJ2-7, with 7 bases fitting TRBD2. The CDR3 is 14 amino acids. Trimming at V came to 3 bases and at J to 2 bases, leaving 5 bases not matched to a gene. The germline CDR1 and CDR2 sequences are SGHTS and YDEGEE. CDR3 coding DNA: TGTGCCAGCAGCTCCGGCGGGAGTACCTACGAGCAGTACTTC. Translating gives CASSSGGSTYEQYF. Together with reference TRBV5-8 and TRBJ2-7, the CDR3 gives the full variable domain: EAGVTQSPTHLIKTRGQQATLRCSPISGHTSVYWYQQALGLGLQFLLWYDEGEERNRGNFPPRFSGRQFPNYSSELNVNALELEDSALYLCASSSGGSTYEQYFGPGTRLTVT.

This chain connects TRBV30 to TRBJ2-3; 8 positions match TRBD2. V lost 1 base, J lost 1 base, and 7 bases stayed unmatched. The CDR3 spans 16 residues. Germline V gives CDR1 GTSNPN, CDR2 SVGIG (reference sequence). Here the CDR3 DNA reads TGTGCCTGGAGTGCCGGGGGGGGTAGGGGCACAGATACGCAGTATTTT. This codes for CAWSAGGGRGTDTQYF.

J is TRBJ2-1 and V is TRBV13, with 8 bases matching TRBD2. The V segment lost 5 bases and the J segment 3 bases; nucleotides outside the gene matches: 9. The CDR3 totals 16 residues. CDR1 and CDR2 (germline): PRHDT, FYEKMQ (reference sequence). The CDR3 loop reads CASSLRAGGHYNEQFF. The CDR3 DNA reads as TGTGCCAGCAGCCTTCGGGCGGGAGGTCACTACAATGAGCAGTTCTTC.